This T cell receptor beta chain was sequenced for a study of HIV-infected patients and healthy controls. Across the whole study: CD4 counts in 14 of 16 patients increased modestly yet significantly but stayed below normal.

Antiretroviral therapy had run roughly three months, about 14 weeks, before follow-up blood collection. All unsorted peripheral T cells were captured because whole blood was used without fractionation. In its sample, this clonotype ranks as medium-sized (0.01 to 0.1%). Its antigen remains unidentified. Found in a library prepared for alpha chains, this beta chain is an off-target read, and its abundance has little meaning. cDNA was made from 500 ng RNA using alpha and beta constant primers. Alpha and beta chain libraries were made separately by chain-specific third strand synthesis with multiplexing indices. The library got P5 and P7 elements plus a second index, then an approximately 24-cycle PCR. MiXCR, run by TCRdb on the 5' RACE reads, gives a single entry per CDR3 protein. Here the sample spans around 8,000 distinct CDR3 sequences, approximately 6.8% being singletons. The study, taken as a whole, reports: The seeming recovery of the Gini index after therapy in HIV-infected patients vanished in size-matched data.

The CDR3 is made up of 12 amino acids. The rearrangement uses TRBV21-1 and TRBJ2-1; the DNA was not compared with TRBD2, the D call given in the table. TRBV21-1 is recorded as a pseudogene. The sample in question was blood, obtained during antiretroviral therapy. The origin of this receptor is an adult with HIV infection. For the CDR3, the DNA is TGTGCCAGCAGCAATTTGCGGGACGGACAGTTCTTC. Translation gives CASSNLRDGQFF.